Described below is a single T cell receptor (beta chain) sequence and its context. Its antigen is not known. The entry originates in a study of early T cells in non-severe SARS-CoV-2 infection. Study summary: The authors sequenced bulk RNA from unsorted whole blood, leaving chains unpaired.

The protocol attached unique molecular identifiers to individual cDNA molecules. Each CDR3 protein gets one entry after TCRdb re-called the 5' RACE reads with MiXCR. The repertoire holds tens of thousands of distinct CDR3 sequences, with approximately 6.3% as singletons. General observations from the study: The study's VDJdb matching favored anti-spike CD8 responses and missed private and CD4 specificities.

The CDR3 spans 13 residues. The germline V gene encodes CDR1 ENHRY and CDR2 SYGVKD. With 7 bases removed from V and 2 bases from J, the gap between germline ends came to 12 bases. The V call is TRBV10-3, the J call TRBJ2-7; D remains unclear. The receptor comes from an adult who was a healthcare worker with PCR-confirmed SARS-CoV-2 infection or an uninfected control (not recorded which). This material consisted of whole blood, taken at baseline. In nucleotides, the CDR3 is TGTGCCATCAAGGCCGGGTTCACCTACGAGCAGTACTTC. Translation gives CAIKAGFTYEQYF.